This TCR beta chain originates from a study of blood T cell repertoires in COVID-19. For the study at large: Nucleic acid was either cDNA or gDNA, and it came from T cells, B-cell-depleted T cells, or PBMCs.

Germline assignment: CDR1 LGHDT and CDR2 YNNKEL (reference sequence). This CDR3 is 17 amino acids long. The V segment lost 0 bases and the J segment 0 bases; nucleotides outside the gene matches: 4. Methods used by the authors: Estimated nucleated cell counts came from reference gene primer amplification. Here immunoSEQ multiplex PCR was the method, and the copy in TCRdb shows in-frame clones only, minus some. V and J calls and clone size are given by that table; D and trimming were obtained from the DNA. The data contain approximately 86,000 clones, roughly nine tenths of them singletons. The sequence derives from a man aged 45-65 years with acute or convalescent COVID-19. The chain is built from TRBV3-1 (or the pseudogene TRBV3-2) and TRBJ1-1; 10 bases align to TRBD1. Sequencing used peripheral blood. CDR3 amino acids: CASSQEGTGVLNTEAFF. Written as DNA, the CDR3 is TGTGCCAGCAGCCAAGAAGGGACAGGGGTTCTGAACACTGAAGCTTTCTTT.